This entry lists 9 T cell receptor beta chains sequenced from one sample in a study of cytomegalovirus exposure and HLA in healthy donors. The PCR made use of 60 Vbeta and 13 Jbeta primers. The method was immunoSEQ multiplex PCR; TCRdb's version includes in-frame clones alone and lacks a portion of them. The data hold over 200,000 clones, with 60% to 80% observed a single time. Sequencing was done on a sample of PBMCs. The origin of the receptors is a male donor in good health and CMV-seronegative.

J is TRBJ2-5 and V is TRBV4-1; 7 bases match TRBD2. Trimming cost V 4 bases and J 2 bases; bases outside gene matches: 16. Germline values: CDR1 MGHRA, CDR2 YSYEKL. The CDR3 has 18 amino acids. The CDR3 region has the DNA TGCGCCAGCAGCCCCAGTTGGGGGGGGAGCGGGGTGCAAGAGACCCAGTACTTC. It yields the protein CASSPSWGGSGVQETQYF.

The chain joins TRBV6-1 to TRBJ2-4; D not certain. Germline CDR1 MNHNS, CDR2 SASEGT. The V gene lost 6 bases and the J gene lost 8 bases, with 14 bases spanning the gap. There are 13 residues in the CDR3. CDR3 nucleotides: TGTGCCAGCAGAGATCAGGCCAAGGACATTCAGTACTTC. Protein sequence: CASRDQAKDIQYF.

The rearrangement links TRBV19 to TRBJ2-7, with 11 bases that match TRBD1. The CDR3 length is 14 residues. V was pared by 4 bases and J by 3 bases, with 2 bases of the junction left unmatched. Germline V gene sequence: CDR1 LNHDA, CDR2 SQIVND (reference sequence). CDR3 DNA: TGTGCCAGTAGTAAGGGACAGGGGGACTACGAGCAGTACTTC. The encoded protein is CASSKGQGDYEQYF.

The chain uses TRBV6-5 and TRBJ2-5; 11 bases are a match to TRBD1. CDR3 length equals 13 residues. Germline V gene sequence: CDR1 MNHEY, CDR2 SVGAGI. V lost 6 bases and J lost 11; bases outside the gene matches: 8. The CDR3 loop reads CASRRTGGEEQYF. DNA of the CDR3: TGTGCCAGCAGGAGGACAGGGGGCGAGGAGCAGTACTTC.

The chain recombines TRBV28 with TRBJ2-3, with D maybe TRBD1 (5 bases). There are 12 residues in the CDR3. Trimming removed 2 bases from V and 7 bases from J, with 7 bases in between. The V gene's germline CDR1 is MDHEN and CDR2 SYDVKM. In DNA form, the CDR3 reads TGTGCCAGCAGTTTAGGGGCGTATACGCAGTATTTT. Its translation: CASSLGAYTQYF.

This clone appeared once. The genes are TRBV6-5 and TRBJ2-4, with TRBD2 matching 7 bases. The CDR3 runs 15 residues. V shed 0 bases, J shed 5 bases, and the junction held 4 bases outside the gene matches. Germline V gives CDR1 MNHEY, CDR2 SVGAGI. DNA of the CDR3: TGTGCCAGCAGTTACTCCGCGGGAGAGGAAAACATTCAGTACTTC. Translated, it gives CASSYSAGEENIQYF.

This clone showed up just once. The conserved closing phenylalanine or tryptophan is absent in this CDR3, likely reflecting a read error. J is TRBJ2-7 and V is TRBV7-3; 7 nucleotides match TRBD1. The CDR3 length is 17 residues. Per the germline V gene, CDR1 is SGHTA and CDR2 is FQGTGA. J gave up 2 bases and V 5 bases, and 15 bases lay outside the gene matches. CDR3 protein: CASSLSDLRDRAYEQYL. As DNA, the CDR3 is TGTGCCAGCAGCCTAAGTGACCTCCGGGACAGAGCCTACGAGCAGTACCTC.

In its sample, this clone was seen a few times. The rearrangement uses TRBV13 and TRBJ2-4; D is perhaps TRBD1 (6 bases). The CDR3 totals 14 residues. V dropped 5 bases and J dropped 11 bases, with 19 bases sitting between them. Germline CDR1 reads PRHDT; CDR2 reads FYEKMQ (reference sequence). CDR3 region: CASSLRDTIDLQYF. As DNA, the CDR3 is TGTGCCAGCAGCCTCCGGGACACGATCGATCTTCAGTACTTC. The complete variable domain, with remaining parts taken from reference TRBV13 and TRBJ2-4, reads AAGVIQSPRHLIKEKRETATLKCYPIPRHDTVYWYQQGPGQDPQFLISFYEKMQSDKGSIPDRFSAQQFSDYHSELNMSSLELGDSALYFCASSLRDTIDLQYFGAGTRLSVL.

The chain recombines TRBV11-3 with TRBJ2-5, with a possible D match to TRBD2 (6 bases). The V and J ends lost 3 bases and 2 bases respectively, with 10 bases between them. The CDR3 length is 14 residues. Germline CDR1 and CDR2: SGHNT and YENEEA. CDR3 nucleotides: TGTGCCAGCAGCTTGGGAGGAGGGCAAGAGACCCAGTACTTC. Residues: CASSLGGGQETQYF.